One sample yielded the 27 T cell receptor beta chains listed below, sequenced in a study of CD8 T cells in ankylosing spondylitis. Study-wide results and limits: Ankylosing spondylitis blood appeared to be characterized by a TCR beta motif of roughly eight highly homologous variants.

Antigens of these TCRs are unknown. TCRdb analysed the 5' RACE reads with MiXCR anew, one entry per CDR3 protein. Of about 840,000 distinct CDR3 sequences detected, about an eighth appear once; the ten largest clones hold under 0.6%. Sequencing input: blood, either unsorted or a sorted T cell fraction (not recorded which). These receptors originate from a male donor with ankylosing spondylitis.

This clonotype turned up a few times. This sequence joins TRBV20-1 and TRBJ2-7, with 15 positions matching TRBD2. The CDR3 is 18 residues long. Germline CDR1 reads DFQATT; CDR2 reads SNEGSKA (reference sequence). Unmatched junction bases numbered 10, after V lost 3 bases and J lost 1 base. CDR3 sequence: CSASGTSGRPGKSYEQYF. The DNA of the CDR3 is TGCAGTGCTAGCGGGACTAGCGGGAGGCCCGGGAAATCCTACGAGCAGTACTTC.

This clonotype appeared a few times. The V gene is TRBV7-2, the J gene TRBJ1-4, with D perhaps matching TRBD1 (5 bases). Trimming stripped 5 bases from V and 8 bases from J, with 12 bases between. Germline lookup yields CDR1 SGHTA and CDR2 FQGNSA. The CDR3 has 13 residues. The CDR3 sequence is CASSQGVGEKLFF. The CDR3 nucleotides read TGTGCCAGCAGCCAAGGGGTCGGGGAAAAACTGTTTTTT.

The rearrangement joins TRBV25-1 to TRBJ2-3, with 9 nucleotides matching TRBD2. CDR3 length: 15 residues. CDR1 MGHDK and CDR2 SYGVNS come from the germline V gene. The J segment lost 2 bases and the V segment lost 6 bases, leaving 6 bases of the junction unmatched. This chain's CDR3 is CASRISGSYTDTQYF. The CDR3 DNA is TGTGCCAGCAGGATTAGCGGGAGCTACACAGATACGCAGTATTTT.

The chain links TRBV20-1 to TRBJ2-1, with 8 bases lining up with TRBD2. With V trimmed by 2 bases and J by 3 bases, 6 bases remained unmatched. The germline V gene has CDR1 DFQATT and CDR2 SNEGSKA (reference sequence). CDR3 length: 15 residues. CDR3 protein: CSARRPGGGYNEQFF. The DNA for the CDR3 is TGCAGTGCTAGAAGGCCCGGGGGGGGCTACAATGAGCAGTTCTTC.

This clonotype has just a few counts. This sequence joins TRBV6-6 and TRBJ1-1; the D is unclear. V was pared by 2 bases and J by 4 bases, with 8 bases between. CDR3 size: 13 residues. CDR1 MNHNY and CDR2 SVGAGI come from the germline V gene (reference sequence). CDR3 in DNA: TGTGCCAGCAGTTACATTCCCCCCACTGAAGCTTTCTTT. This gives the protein CASSYIPPTEAFF.

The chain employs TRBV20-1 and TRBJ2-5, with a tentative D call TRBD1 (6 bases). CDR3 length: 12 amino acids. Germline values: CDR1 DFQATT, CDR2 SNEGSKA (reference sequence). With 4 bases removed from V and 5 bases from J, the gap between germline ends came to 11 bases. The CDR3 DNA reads TGCAGTGCTACAGGGGTAGGGGAGACCCAGTACTTC. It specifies CSATGVGETQYF.

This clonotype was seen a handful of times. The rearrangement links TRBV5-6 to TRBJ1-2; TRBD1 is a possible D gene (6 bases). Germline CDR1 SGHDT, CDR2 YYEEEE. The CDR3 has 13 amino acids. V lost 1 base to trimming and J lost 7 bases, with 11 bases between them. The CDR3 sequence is CASSLTSGVGYTF. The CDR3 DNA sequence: TGTGCCAGCAGCTTGACGTCAGGGGTTGGCTACACCTTC.

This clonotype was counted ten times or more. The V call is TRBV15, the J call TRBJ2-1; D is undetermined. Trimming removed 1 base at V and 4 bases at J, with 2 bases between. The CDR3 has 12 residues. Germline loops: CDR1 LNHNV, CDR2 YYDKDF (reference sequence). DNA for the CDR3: TGTGCCACCAGCAGAGGATACAATGAGCAGTTCTTC. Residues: CATSRGYNEQFF. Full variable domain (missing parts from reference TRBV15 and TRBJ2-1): DAMVIQNPRYQVTQFGKPVTLSCSQTLNHNVMYWYQQKSSQAPKLLFHYYDKDFNNEADTPDNFQSRRPNTSFCFLDIRSPGLGDTAMYLCATSRGYNEQFFGPGTRLTVL.

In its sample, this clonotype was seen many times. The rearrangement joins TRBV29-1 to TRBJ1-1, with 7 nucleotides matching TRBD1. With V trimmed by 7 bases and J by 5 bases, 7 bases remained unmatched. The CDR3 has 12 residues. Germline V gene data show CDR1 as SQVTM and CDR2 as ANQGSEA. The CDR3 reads CSANRQGTEAFF. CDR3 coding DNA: TGCAGCGCCAACAGACAGGGTACTGAAGCTTTCTTT.

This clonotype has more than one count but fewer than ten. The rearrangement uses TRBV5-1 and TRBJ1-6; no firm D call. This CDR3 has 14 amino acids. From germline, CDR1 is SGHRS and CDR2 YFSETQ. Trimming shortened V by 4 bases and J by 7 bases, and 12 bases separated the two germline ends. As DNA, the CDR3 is TGCGCCAGCAGCGGAGGCCTGGGGAATTCACCCCTCCACTTT. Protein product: CASSGGLGNSPLHF.

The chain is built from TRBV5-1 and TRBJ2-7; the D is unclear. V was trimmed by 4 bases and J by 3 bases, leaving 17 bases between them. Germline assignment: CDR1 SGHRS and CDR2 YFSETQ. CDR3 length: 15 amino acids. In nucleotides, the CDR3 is TGCGCCAGCAGCCGAGTAGAGAGAAAGGGCTACGAGCAGTACTTC. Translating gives CASSRVERKGYEQYF.

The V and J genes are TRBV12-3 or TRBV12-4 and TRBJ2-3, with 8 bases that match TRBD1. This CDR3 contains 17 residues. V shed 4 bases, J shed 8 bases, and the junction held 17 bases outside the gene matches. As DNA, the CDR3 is TGTGCCAGCAGTTCCAGAGAGACCCAGGGGGCTGGACGTACGCAGTATTTT. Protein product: CASSSRETQGAGRTQYF.

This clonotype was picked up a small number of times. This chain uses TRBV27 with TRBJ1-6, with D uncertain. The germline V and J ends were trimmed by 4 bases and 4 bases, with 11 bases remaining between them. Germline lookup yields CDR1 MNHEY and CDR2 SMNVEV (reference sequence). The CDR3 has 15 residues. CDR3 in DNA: TGTGCCAGCAGTTCGGTAGGATTTTATAATTCACCCCTCCACTTT. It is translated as CASSSVGFYNSPLHF.

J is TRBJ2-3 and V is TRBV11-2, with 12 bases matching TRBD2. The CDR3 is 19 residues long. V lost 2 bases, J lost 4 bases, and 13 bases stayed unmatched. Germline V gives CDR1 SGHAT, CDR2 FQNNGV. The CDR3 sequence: CASSLRVSSGRAKADTQYF. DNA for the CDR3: TGTGCCAGCAGCTTAAGAGTGTCTAGCGGGAGGGCAAAGGCAGATACGCAGTATTTT. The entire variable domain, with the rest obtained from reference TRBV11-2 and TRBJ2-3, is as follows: EAGVAQSPRYKIIEKRQSVAFWCNPISGHATLYWYQQILGQGPKLLIQFQNNGVVDDSQLPKDRFSAERLKGVDSTLKIQPAKLEDSAVYLCASSLRVSSGRAKADTQYFGPGTRLTVL.

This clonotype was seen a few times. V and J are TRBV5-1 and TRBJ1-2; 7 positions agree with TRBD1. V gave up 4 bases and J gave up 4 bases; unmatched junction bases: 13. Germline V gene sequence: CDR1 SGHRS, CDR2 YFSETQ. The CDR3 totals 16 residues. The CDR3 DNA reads TGCGCCAGCAGCCGTGATACAGGGGTATCCCTCTATGGCTACACCTTC. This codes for CASSRDTGVSLYGYTF.

CDR3 sequence (DNA): TGCAGCGTTATCGCCAGAAACACTGAAGCTTTCTTT. Its protein is CSVIARNTEAFF. The chain uses TRBV29-1 and TRBJ1-1; D not resolved. Germline loops: CDR1 SQVTM, CDR2 ANQGSEA. The CDR3 length is 12 residues. Trimming stripped 5 bases from V and 2 bases from J, with 9 bases between.

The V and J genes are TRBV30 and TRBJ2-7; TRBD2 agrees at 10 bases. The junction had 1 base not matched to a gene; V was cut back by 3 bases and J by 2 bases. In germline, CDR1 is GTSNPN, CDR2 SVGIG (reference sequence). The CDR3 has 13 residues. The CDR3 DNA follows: TGTGCCTGGAGGACTAGCGGGCCCTACGAGCAGTACTTC. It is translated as CAWRTSGPYEQYF.

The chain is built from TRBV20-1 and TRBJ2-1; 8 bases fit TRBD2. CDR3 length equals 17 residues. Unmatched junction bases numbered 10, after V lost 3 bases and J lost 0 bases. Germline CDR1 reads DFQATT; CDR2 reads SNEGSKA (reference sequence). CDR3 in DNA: TGCAGTGCTAGGACTAGCGCTCGTCAAAGCTCCTACAATGAGCAGTTCTTC. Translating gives CSARTSARQSSYNEQFF.

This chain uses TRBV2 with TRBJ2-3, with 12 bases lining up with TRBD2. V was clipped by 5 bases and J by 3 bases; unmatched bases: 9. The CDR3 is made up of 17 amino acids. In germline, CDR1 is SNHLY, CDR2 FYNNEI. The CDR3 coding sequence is TGTGCCAGCAGTCTCTCGACTAGCGGGAGTCGGACAGATACGCAGTATTTT. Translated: CASSLSTSGSRTDTQYF.

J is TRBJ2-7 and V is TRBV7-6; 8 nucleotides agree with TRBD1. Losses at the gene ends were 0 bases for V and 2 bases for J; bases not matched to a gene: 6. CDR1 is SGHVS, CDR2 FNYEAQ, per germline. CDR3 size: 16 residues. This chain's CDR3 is CASSLAGVTGAYEQYF. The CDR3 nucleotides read TGTGCCAGCAGCTTAGCGGGGGTGACAGGGGCCTACGAGCAGTACTTC.

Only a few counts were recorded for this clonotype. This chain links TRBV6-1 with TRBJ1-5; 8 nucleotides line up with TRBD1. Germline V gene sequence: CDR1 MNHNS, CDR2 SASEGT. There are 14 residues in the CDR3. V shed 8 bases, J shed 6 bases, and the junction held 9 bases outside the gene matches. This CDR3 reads CASLDRAFGQPQHF. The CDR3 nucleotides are TGTGCCAGCCTGGACAGGGCATTTGGTCAGCCCCAGCATTTT.

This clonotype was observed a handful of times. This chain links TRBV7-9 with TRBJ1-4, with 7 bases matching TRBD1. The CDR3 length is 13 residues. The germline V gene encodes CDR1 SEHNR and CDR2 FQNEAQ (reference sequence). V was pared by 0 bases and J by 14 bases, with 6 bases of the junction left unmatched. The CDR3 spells CASSLARQGGLFF. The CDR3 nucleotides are TGTGCCAGCAGCTTAGCCCGACAGGGAGGGCTGTTTTTT.

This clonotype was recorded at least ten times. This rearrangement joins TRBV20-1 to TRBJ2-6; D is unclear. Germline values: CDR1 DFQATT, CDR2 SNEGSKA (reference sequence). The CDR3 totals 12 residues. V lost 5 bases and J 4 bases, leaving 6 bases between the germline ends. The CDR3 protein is CSAPSGANVLTF. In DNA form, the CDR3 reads TGCAGTGCTCCTTCCGGGGCCAACGTCCTGACTTTC.

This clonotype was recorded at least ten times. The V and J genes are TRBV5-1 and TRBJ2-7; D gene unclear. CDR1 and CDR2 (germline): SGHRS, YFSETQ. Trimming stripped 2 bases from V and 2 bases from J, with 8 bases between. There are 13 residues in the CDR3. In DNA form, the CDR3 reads TGCGCCAGCAGCTTCGGGCAGCCCTACGAGCAGTACTTC. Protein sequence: CASSFGQPYEQYF.

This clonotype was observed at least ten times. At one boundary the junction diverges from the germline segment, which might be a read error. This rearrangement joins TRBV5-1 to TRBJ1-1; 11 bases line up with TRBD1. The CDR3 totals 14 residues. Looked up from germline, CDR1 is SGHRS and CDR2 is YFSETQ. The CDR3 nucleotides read TGTGCCAGCTCACCCGGGACAGGGGGGACTGAAGCTTTCTTT. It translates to CASSPGTGGTEAFF. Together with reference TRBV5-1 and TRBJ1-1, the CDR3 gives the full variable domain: KAGVTQTPRYLIKTRGQQVTLSCSPISGHRSVSWYQQTPGQGLQFLFEYFSETQRNKGNFPGRFSGRQFSNSRSEMNVSTLELGDSALYLCASSPGTGGTEAFFGQGTRLTVV.

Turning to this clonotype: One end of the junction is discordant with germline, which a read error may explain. For the CDR3, the DNA is TGTTCCAGCGGCCATTCAGGAGGACGGAATAGCAATCAGCCCCAGCATTTT. Protein: CSSGHSGGRNSNQPQHF. The V gene is TRBV6-2 or TRBV6-3, the J gene TRBJ1-5; no definite D call. CDR1 and CDR2 (germline): MNHEY, SVGEGT. The CDR3 has 17 amino acids.

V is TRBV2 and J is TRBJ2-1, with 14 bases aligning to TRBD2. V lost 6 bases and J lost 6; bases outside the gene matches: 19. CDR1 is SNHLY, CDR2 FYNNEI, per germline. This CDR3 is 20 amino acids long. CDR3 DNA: TGTGCCAGCAGAGACAGGGTAGGGACTAGCGGGAGCCATACTACCAATGAGCAGTTCTTC. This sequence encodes CASRDRVGTSGSHTTNEQFF.